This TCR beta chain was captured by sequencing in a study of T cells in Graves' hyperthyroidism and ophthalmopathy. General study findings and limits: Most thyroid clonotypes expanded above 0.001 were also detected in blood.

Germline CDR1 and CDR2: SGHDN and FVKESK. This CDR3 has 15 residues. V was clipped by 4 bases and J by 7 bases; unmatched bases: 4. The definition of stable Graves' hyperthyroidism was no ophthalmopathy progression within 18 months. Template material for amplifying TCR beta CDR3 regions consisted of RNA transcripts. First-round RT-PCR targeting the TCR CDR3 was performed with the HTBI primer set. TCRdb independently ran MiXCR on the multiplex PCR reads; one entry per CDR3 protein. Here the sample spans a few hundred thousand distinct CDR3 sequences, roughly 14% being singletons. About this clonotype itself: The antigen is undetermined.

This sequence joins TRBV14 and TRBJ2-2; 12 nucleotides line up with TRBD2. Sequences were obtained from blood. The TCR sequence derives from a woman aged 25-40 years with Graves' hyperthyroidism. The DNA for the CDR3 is TGTGCCAGCAGCCCCGGACTAGCGGGGATCGGGGAGCTGTTTTTT. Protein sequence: CASSPGLAGIGELFF. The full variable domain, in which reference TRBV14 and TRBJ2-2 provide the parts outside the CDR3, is EAGVTQFPSHSVIEKGQTVTLRCDPISGHDNLYWYRRVMGKEIKFLLHFVKESKQDESGMPNNRFLAERTGGTYSTLKVQPAELEDSGVYFCASSPGLAGIGELFFGEGSRLTVL.